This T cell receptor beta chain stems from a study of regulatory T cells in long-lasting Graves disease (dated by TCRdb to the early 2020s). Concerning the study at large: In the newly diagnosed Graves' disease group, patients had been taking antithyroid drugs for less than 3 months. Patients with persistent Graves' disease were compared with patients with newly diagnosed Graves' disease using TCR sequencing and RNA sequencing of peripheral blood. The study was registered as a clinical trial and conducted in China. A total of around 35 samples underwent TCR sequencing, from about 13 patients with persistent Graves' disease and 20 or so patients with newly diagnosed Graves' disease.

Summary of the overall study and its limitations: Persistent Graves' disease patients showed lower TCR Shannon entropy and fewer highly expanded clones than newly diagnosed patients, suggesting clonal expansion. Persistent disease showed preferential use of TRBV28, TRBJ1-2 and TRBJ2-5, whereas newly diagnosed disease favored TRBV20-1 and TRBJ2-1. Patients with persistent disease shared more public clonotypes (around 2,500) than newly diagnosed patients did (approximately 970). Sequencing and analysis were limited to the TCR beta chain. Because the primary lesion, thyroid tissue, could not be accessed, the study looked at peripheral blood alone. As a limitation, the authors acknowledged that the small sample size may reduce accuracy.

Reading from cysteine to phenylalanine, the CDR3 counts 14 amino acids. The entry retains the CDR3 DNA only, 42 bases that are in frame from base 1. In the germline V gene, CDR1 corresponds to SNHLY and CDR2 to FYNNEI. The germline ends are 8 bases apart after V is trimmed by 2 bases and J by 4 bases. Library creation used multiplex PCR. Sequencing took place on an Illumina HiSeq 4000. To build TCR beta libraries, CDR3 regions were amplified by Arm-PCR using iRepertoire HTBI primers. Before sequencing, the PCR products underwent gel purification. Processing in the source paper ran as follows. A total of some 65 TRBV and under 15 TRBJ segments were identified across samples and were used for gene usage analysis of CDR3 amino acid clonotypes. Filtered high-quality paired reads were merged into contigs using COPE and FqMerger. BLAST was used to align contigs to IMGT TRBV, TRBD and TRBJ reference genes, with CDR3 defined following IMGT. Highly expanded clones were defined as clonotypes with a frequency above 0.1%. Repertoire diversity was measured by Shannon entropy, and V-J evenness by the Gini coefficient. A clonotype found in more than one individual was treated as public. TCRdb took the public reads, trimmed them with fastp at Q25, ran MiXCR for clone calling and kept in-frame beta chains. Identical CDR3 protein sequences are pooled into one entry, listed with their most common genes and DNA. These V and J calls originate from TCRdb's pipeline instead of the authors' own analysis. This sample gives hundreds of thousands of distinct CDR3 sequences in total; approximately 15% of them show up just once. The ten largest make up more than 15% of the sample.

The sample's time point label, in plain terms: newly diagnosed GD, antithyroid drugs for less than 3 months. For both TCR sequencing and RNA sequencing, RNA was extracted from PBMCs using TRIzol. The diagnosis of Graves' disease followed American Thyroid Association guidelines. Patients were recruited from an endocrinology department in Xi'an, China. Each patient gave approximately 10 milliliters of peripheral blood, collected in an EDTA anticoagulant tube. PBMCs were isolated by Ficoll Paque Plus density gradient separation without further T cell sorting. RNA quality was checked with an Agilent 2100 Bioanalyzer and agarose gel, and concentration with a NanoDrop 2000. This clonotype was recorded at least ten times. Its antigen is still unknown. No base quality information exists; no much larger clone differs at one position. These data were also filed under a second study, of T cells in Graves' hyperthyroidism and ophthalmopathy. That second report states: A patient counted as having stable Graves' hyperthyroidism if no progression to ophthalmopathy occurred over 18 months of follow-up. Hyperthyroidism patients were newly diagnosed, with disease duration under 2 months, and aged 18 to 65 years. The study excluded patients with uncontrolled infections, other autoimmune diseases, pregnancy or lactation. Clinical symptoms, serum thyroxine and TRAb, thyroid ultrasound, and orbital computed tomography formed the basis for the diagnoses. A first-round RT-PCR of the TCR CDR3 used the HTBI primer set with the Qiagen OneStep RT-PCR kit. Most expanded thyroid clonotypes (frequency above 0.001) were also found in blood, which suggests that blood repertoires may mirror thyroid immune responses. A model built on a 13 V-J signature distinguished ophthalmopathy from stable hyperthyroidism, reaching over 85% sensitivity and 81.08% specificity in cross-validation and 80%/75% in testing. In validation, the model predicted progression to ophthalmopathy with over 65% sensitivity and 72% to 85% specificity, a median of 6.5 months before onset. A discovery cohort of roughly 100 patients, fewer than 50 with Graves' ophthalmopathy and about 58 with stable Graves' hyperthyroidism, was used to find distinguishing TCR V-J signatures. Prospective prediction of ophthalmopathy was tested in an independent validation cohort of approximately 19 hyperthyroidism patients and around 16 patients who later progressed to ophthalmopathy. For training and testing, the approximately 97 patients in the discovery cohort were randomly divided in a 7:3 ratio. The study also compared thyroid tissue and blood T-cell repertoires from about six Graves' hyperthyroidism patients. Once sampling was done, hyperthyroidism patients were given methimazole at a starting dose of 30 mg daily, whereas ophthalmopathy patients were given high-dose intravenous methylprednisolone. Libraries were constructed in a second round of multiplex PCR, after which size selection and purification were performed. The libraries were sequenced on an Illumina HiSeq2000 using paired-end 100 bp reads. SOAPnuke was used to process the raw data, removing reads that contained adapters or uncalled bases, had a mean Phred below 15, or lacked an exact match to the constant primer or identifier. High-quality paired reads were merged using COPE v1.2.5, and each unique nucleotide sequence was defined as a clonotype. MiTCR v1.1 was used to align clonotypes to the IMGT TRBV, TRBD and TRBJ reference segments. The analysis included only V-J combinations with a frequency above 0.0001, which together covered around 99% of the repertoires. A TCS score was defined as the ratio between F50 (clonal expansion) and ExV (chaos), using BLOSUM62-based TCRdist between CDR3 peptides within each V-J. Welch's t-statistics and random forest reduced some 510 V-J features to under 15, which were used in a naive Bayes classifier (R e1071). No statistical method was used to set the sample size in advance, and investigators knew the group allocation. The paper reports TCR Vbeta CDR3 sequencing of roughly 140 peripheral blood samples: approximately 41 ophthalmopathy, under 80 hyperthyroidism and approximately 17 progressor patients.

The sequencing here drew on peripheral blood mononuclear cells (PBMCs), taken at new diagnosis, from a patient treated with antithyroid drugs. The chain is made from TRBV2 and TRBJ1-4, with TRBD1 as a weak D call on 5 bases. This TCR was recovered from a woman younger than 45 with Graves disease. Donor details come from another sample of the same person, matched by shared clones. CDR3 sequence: CASSEQGNNEKLFF. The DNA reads TGTGCCAGCAGTGAACAGGGAAATAATGAAAAACTGTTTTTT.